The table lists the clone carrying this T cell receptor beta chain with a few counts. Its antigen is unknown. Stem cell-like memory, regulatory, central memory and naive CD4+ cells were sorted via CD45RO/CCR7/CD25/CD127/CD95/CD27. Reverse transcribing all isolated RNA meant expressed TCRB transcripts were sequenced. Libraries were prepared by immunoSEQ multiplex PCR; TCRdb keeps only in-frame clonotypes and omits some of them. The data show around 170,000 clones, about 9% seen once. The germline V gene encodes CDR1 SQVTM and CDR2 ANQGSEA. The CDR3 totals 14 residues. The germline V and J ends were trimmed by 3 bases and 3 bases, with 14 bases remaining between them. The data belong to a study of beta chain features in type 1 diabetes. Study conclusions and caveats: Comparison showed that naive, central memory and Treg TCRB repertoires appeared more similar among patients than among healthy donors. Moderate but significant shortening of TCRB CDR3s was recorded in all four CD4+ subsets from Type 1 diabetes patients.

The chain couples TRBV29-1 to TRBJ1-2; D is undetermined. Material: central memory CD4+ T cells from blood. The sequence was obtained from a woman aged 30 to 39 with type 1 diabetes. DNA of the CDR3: TGCAGCGTTGAGCTCCGGGAGCTATACTATGGCTACACCTTC. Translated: CSVELRELYYGYTF.